The 20 T cell receptor beta chains given below trace back to one sample, sequenced in a study of cytomegalovirus exposure and HLA in healthy donors (dated by TCRdb to about 2017). Library creation used the immunoSEQ multiplex PCR assay. TCRdb limited this immuneACCESS table to in-frame rearrangements with V and J called. A share of clones is missing; checked studies link under half to unresolved V genes, and the rest is unexplained. The sample yields over 120,000 clones; about nine tenths were counted once. Less than 5.5% of the sample rests with the top ten. Sequencing was done on a sample of PBMCs. Source of these receptors: a young man in good health and CMV-seropositive.

J is TRBJ2-5 and V is TRBV7-8, with 8 bases identical to TRBD2. CDR3 length equals 17 residues. Germline V CDR1 and CDR2: SGHVS, FQNEAQ. Trimming removed 1 base from V and 4 bases from J; junction bases left unmatched: 11. The CDR3: CASSLVGSGSRGETQYF. For the CDR3, the DNA is TGTGCCAGCAGCTTAGTTGGGAGCGGGAGTCGTGGAGAGACCCAGTACTTC. Combining the CDR3 with reference TRBV7-8 and TRBJ2-5 gives the whole variable domain GAGVSQSPRYKVAKRGQDVALRCDPISGHVSLFWYQQALGQGPEFLTYFQNEAQLDKSGLPSDRFFAERPEGSVSTLKIQRTQQEDSAVYLCASSLVGSGSRGETQYFGPGTRLLVL.

V gene TRBV11-2 combines with J gene TRBJ2-5; perhaps TRBD2 as D (6 bases). The V end lost 5 bases, the J end lost 4 bases, and 14 bases lay between the germline ends. The CDR3 is made up of 14 amino acids. In germline, CDR1 is SGHAT, CDR2 FQNNGV. The CDR3 reads CASSIGTLPETQYF. The CDR3 bases are TGTGCCAGCAGCATCGGGACTCTGCCAGAGACCCAGTACTTC.

A remark on this clone: The identical CDR3 is also encoded by other nucleotide sequences in the sample. The chain carries TRBV6-5 and TRBJ1-1; D ambiguous. With 8 bases removed from V and 1 base from J, the gap between germline ends came to 11 bases. The length of the CDR3 is 13 residues. The V gene's germline CDR1 is MNHEY and CDR2 SVGAGI. In DNA, the CDR3 is TGTGCCAGCCGGGTGTTACCGAACACTGAAGCTTTCTTT. It codes for CASRVLPNTEAFF.

CDR3 region: CASSTWSRGAEQYF. Here the CDR3 DNA reads TGTGCCAGCTCCACATGGAGCAGGGGAGCCGAGCAGTACTTC. This rearrangement joins TRBV27 to TRBJ2-7, with D possibly matching TRBD1 (6 bases). CDR3 size: 14 residues. The V end lost 8 bases, the J end lost 6 bases, and 20 bases lay between the germline ends. The germline CDR1 and CDR2 sequences are MNHEY and SMNVEV (reference sequence).

This chain connects TRBV6-5 to TRBJ2-3; the D gene is possibly TRBD2 (5 bases). V lost 2 bases to trimming and J lost 0 bases, with 9 bases between them. Per the germline V gene, CDR1 is MNHEY and CDR2 is SVGAGI. The CDR3 totals 15 residues. The CDR3 reads CASSYGLMSTDTQYF. The CDR3 region has the DNA TGTGCCAGCAGTTACGGACTCATGAGCACAGATACGCAGTATTTT.

This sequence joins TRBV5-1 and TRBJ2-3; 8 bases agree with TRBD1. The CDR3 runs to 17 residues. V shed 0 bases, J shed 6 bases, and the junction held 12 bases outside the gene matches. Germline CDR1 is SGHRS and CDR2 is YFSETQ. The DNA for the CDR3 is TGCGCCAGCAGCTTGGCCGTGCGACAGGGGCCTGGGGATACGCAGTATTTT. Its translation is CASSLAVRQGPGDTQYF.

The chain combines TRBV13 with TRBJ2-2, with 11 bases fitting TRBD2. The V gene end was trimmed by 3 bases and the J gene end by 2 bases; junction bases not matched to a gene: 2. The CDR3 sequence is 16 residues long. Germline lookup yields CDR1 PRHDT and CDR2 FYEKMQ (reference sequence). CDR3 protein: CASSLGLAVNTGELFF. CDR3 sequence (DNA): TGTGCCAGCAGCTTGGGACTAGCGGTAAACACCGGGGAGCTGTTTTTT. Full variable domain (rest looked up from reference TRBV13 and TRBJ2-2): AAGVIQSPRHLIKEKRETATLKCYPIPRHDTVYWYQQGPGQDPQFLISFYEKMQSDKGSIPDRFSAQQFSDYHSELNMSSLELGDSALYFCASSLGLAVNTGELFFGEGSRLTVL.

The J gene is TRBJ2-3, the V gene TRBV28; 9 bases map to TRBD2. This CDR3 has 14 amino acids. CDR1 and CDR2 (germline): MDHEN, SYDVKM. Trimming removed 5 bases from V and 5 bases from J; junction bases left unmatched: 5. CDR3: CASSRGGEGDTQYF. CDR3 nucleotides: TGTGCCAGCAGTCGCGGGGGGGAGGGAGATACGCAGTATTTT.

The chain recombines TRBV6-6 with TRBJ1-3, with D perhaps matching TRBD1 (5 bases). Germline V CDR1 and CDR2: MNHNY, SVGAGI (reference sequence). The CDR3 has 16 residues. The V and J ends lost 2 bases and 0 bases respectively, with 11 bases between them. Here the CDR3 DNA reads TGTGCCAGCAGTTACACCGACAGACTCTCTGGAAACACCATATATTTT. It specifies CASSYTDRLSGNTIYF.

The V gene is TRBV27, the J gene TRBJ1-5; maybe TRBD1 (6 bases). Germline CDR1 reads MNHEY; CDR2 reads SMNVEV (reference sequence). The CDR3 loop spans 16 amino acids. Trimming took 3 bases from V and 1 from J, leaving 13 bases between them. This chain's CDR3 is CASSLTGVTSNQPQHF. The CDR3 DNA follows: TGTGCCAGCAGTTTGACAGGAGTTACGAGCAATCAGCCCCAGCATTTT.

The chain combines TRBV6-6 with TRBJ1-2; TRBD1 agrees at 9 bases. Losses at the gene ends were 4 bases for V and 8 bases for J; bases not matched to a gene: 5. Germline V CDR1 and CDR2: MNHNY, SVGAGI (reference sequence). The CDR3 runs 13 residues. This CDR3 is CASSSGQGTGYTF. CDR3 nucleotide sequence: TGTGCCAGCAGTTCCGGACAGGGGACGGGCTACACCTTC.

The rearrangement links TRBV11-3 to TRBJ2-3; a weak D match, TRBD2 (6 bases). Trimming cost V 1 base and J 2 bases, with 10 bases left between them. Per germline, CDR1 SGHNT and CDR2 YENEEA. This CDR3 has 15 amino acids. The CDR3 spells CASSLGLGSTDTQYF. The DNA for the CDR3 is TGTGCCAGCAGCTTAGGACTAGGATCCACAGATACGCAGTATTTT.

V gene TRBV7-6 combines with J gene TRBJ1-5; no definite D call. The CDR3 consists of 12 residues. Trimming stripped 3 bases from V and 6 bases from J, with 6 bases between. From germline, CDR1 is SGHVS and CDR2 FNYEAQ. The CDR3 coding sequence is TGTGCCAGCAGCTTGGAGGGTCAGCCCCAGCATTTT. Encoded protein: CASSLEGQPQHF.

This clone was counted only a few times. This chain links TRBV30 with TRBJ1-2, with D possibly being TRBD1 (6 bases). The germline gives CDR1 GTSNPN, CDR2 SVGIG (reference sequence). Between the trimmed V and J ends, which lost 7 bases and 7 bases, there was a span of 19 bases. The CDR3 runs 13 residues. CDR3 coding DNA: TGTGCCTCTCGATCACAGGGATATGGTGGCTACACCTTC. It translates to CASRSQGYGGYTF.

The chain couples TRBV4-1 to TRBJ2-1, with a possible D match to TRBD2 (6 bases). This CDR3 region has 17 residues. The V end lost 1 base, the J end lost 0 bases, and 13 bases lay between the germline ends. Germline values: CDR1 MGHRA, CDR2 YSYEKL. The CDR3 region is CASSQVGGDTSYNEQFF. The CDR3 DNA reads as TGCGCCAGCAGCCAAGTTGGCGGGGATACCTCCTACAATGAGCAGTTCTTC.

The chain uses TRBV7-6 and TRBJ2-1; TRBD1 matches 12 bases. Germline trimming cut 4 bases from V and 7 bases from J; bases unmatched to any gene: 8. In germline, CDR1 is SGHVS, CDR2 FNYEAQ. This CDR3 is 16 amino acids long. The CDR3 loop is CASSSPGQGAKNEQFF. The CDR3 region has the DNA TGTGCCAGCAGCTCCCCGGGACAGGGGGCGAAGAATGAGCAGTTCTTC.

V usage is TRBV5-1 and J usage is TRBJ2-1; 16 bases line up with TRBD2. V was clipped by 0 bases and J by 2 bases; unmatched bases: 5. CDR3 size: 19 residues. Germline CDR1 SGHRS, CDR2 YFSETQ. The CDR3 reads CASSLEGLAGGFPYNEQFF. Written as DNA, the CDR3 is TGCGCCAGCAGCTTGGAGGGACTAGCGGGGGGGTTCCCCTACAATGAGCAGTTCTTC.

This chain links TRBV11-2 with TRBJ2-7, with a possible D match to TRBD2 (6 bases). The V gene's germline CDR1 is SGHAT and CDR2 FQNNGV. This CDR3 has 14 residues. V lost 2 bases, J lost 4 bases, and 12 bases lay in between. CDR3 in amino acids: CASSLSRGIYEQYF. The DNA for the CDR3 is TGTGCCAGCAGCTTAAGTCGCGGGATTTACGAGCAGTACTTC.

The chain links TRBV18 to TRBJ2-6; TRBD1 agrees at 7 bases. J was trimmed by 0 bases and V by 0 bases; bases with no gene match: 8. Per germline, CDR1 KGHSH and CDR2 LQKENI. This CDR3 spans 19 amino acids. The CDR3: CASSPPLHRGGSGANVLTF. The CDR3 region has the DNA TGTGCCAGCTCACCACCGTTGCACAGGGGCGGCTCTGGGGCCAACGTCCTGACTTTC.

The gene calls are TRBV5-1 and TRBJ1-2; weak D call: TRBD1 (5 bases). Germline-derived CDR1 and CDR2 are SGHRS and YFSETQ. V was shortened by 2 bases and J by 3 bases, with 23 bases between the two germline ends. The CDR3 has 18 amino acids. The CDR3 protein is CASSLSGTSTAEYYGYTF. CDR3 DNA sequence: TGCGCCAGCAGCTTATCCGGGACTTCAACGGCCGAATACTATGGCTACACCTTC. Together with reference TRBV5-1 and TRBJ1-2, the CDR3 gives the full variable domain: KAGVTQTPRYLIKTRGQQVTLSCSPISGHRSVSWYQQTPGQGLQFLFEYFSETQRNKGNFPGRFSGRQFSNSRSEMNVSTLELGDSALYLCASSLSGTSTAEYYGYTFGSGTRLTVV.